This T cell receptor (beta chain) was sequenced for a study of blood T cell repertoires in COVID-19. On the study more broadly: From T cells, B-cell-depleted T cells, or PBMCs came the material, which was cDNA or gDNA.

The J segment lost 6 bases and the V segment lost 4 bases, leaving 7 bases of the junction unmatched. This CDR3 has 15 residues. Germline CDR1 LGHDT, CDR2 YNNKEL (reference sequence). The authors' processing: Estimation of nucleated cell counts was performed using reference gene primer amplification. Data came from immunoSEQ multiplex PCR; TCRdb stores just in-frame clones and leaves some out. The DNA was the basis for D and trimming; V, J and clone size are from that table. The repertoire includes about 230,000 clones, nearly 90% of them detected once, and roughly 4% sits in the top ten. Across about two dozen US areas, participants ranged in age from about 18 to 90 years.

This chain connects TRBV3-1 (or the pseudogene TRBV3-2) to TRBJ2-1; 9 nucleotides agree with TRBD2. This TCR came from a woman under 40 with acute COVID-19. Sequenced material: PBMCs or T cells enriched from blood (not recorded which). Written as DNA, the CDR3 is TGTGCCAGCAGCCTCCTGGCGGGGGGGCTCAATGAGCAGTTCTTC. Translated, it gives CASSLLAGGLNEQFF.